A single sample gave rise to the 10 T cell receptor beta chains below, sequenced in a study of CD8+ T cells in alopecia areata. Extraction of RNA preceded its reverse transcription into cDNA, which served as the sequencing template. Only in-frame clones appear in the TCRdb table, and some are missing; sequencing was by immunoSEQ multiplex PCR. The repertoire holds about 150,000 clones, with more than 45% as singletons. Sequencing used CD8+ T cells sorted from blood, obtained at week 0. These receptors all stem from a human donor with alopecia areata.

J is TRBJ2-7 and V is TRBV6-5; 10 bases are shared with TRBD1. The V gene's germline CDR1 is MNHEY and CDR2 SVGAGI. This CDR3 has 14 amino acids. Germline trimming cut 6 bases from V and 7 bases from J; bases unmatched to any gene: 9. DNA of the CDR3: TGTGCCAGCAGCCCTTATAGGACAGGGGGGGAGCAGTACTTC. This sequence encodes CASSPYRTGGEQYF.

The genes are TRBV7-9 and TRBJ2-3; TRBD1 or TRBD2 may be the D gene (7 bases each). The CDR3 covers 14 residues. Germline V gives CDR1 SEHNR, CDR2 FQNEAQ (reference sequence). The ends were cut back, 3 bases at V and 7 bases at J, with 14 bases in the middle. Here the CDR3 reads CASSFQGGKNTQYF. The CDR3, as DNA: TGTGCCAGCAGCTTCCAGGGGGGGAAAAATACGCAGTATTTT.

The chain recombines TRBV11-2 with TRBJ1-1; D may be TRBD1 (5 bases). Germline lookup yields CDR1 SGHAT and CDR2 FQNNGV. Trimming stripped 5 bases from V and 1 base from J, with 8 bases between. CDR3 size: 13 residues. The CDR3 loop reads CASSQGGNTEAFF. The CDR3 nucleotides read TGTGCCAGCAGCCAGGGAGGGAACACTGAAGCTTTCTTT.

In this sample, this clone turned up a few times. The chain uses TRBV14 and TRBJ1-6; 12 bases align to TRBD1. V trimming: 3 bases; J trimming: 9 bases; junction bases outside the gene matches: 6. The germline V gene has CDR1 SGHDN and CDR2 FVKESK. This CDR3 has 16 amino acids. The CDR3 DNA sequence: TGTGCCAGCAGCCAGGGACAGGGGGCTCTAACTTCACCCCTCCACTTT. Its protein product is CASSQGQGALTSPLHF. The full variable domain, with the rest looked up from reference TRBV14 and TRBJ1-6, is EAGVTQFPSHSVIEKGQTVTLRCDPISGHDNLYWYRRVMGKEIKFLLHFVKESKQDESGMPNNRFLAERTGGTYSTLKVQPAELEDSGVYFCASSQGQGALTSPLHFGNGTRLTVT.

This clone appeared a single time. The J gene is TRBJ1-1, the V gene TRBV29-1, with TRBD1 as a possible D gene (5 bases). Germline V gene lookup returns CDR1 SQVTM and CDR2 ANQGSEA. The germline V and J ends were trimmed by 6 bases and 5 bases, with 13 bases remaining between them. The CDR3 loop spans 12 amino acids. DNA of the CDR3: TGCAGCGTCCCCGGACAACGGACTGAAGCTTTCTTT. The encoded protein is CSVPGQRTEAFF.

The V and J genes are TRBV27 and TRBJ2-7, with 11 bases lining up with TRBD1. The CDR3 is 15 residues long. V gave up 6 bases and J gave up 7 bases; unmatched junction bases: 11. Germline V CDR1 and CDR2: MNHEY, SMNVEV (reference sequence). As DNA, the CDR3 is TGTGCCAGCAGACCCGGGACAGGGGGACTGTGGGAGCAGTACTTC. Translating gives CASRPGTGGLWEQYF.

This sequence joins TRBV5-6 and TRBJ2-1; 7 bases align to TRBD2. V dropped 1 base and J dropped 3; count of bases not matched to a gene: 4. Germline V gene sequence: CDR1 SGHDT, CDR2 YYEEEE. The CDR3 is 15 residues long. For the CDR3, the DNA is TGTGCCAGCAGCTTGAACTGGGAGGGCTACAATGAGCAGTTCTTC. The encoded protein is CASSLNWEGYNEQFF.

This clone was counted only a few times. V and J are TRBV7-9 and TRBJ2-3, with TRBD1 matching over 7 bases. Germline V gene lookup returns CDR1 SEHNR and CDR2 FQNEAQ (reference sequence). V gave up 5 bases and J gave up 1 base; unmatched junction bases: 9. The CDR3 spans 16 residues. DNA of the CDR3: TGTGCCAGCAGCCCAGAACAGGGGCTCCGCACAGATACGCAGTATTTT. This sequence encodes CASSPEQGLRTDTQYF.

The chain joins TRBV6-6 to TRBJ2-4; D might be TRBD2 (6 bases). Germline CDR1 MNHNY, CDR2 SVGAGI (reference sequence). V dropped 0 bases and J dropped 0 bases, with 9 bases sitting between them. The CDR3 totals 16 residues. The CDR3 DNA reads as TGTGCCAGCAGTTACTCGATCGGGGGAGCCAAAAACATTCAGTACTTC. Translation: CASSYSIGGAKNIQYF.

This clone was recorded a few times. The V gene is TRBV6-6, the J gene TRBJ2-2, with D perhaps TRBD2 (6 bases). There are 15 residues in the CDR3. Trimming took off 0 bases at V and 4 bases at J, with 9 bases between the two ends. CDR1 is MNHNY and CDR2 is SVGAGI in the germline V gene (reference sequence). CDR3 nucleotides: TGTGCCAGCAGTTACTCGATGGGGGGCACCGGGGAGCTGTTTTTT. It specifies CASSYSMGGTGELFF.